This record concerns one TCR beta chain sequence. Its binding antigen is unknown. No clone much larger than this one lies a single base away; base qualities are absent. RNA was extracted using the RNeasy kit, and about 0.45 to 1 microgram was reverse transcribed with random hexamers. The immunoSEQ multiplex PCR assay, which covers 54 Vbeta and 13 Jbeta segments, was used to amplify TCR beta CDR3 regions. To correct PCR amplification bias, a synthetic template baseline was used for both primer optimization and computational correction. In the authors' own workflow: Reads were assigned to V, D and J genes according to IMGT and analyzed in immunoSEQ Analyzer, with only productive sequences retained. Clonality was computed as one minus Shannon entropy normalized by log2 of the number of productive unique sequences. For each patient and control, public and private clones were evaluated within the 100 most prevalent clones. Clones were defined as Susac-specific if absent from the healthy and MS cohorts, from around 1,000 published viral clones and from other ImmuneACCESS disease sequences. The raw public data were reprocessed by TCRdb itself: fastp quality trimming at Q25, MiXCR clonotype calling, in-frame beta chains only. Each entry is one CDR3 protein sequence, shown with its most common DNA and genes. TCRdb's processing, not the authors' own work, is the source of the V and J calls. For this sample there are approximately 130,000 distinct CDR3 sequences; approximately 90% appear just once. The top ten hold over 0.2% of the sample.

Peripheral blood CD8+ and CD4+ T cells from healthy donors, Susac syndrome patients and multiple sclerosis patients were profiled using high-throughput TCR beta sequencing. The multiple sclerosis controls were treatment-naive patients who had stable or active relapsing-remitting disease and met the revised McDonald criteria. Bulk CD8+ and CD4+ T cells were purified magnetically by negative isolation, whereas CD8+ TEMRA cells were enriched by FACS. Blood was collected in EDTA tubes and processed within 24 hours, with PBMCs isolated through density gradient centrifugation. PBMCs destined for TCR sequencing were cryopreserved in liquid nitrogen and later thawed in a 37 °C water bath. Purity of sorted or isolated CD4+, CD8+ and CD8+ TEMRA cells was at least 90%. This entry is derived from a study of CD8 T cells in Susac syndrome (dated by TCRdb to about 2019). Background on the whole study: Repertoire sequencing was used to test whether CD8+ T cell activation and differentiation in Susac syndrome was antigen driven. The clonality of the CD8+ T cell repertoire was compared across about a dozen healthy donors, some 14 Susac syndrome patients and around 16 multiple sclerosis patients. General findings and caveats noted by the study authors: The study acknowledged that relatively few individuals were included in the TCR sequencing and HLA analysis.

The CDR3 runs 16 amino acids, cysteine and phenylalanine included. Only the CDR3 region is kept as DNA, spanning 48 bases read in frame from base 1. The V end gives up 3 bases and the J end 6 bases, leaving 11 bases in the junction not matched to a gene. Per the germline V gene (reference sequence), MNHEY is the CDR1 and SMNVEV is the CDR2. The V and J genes are TRBV27 and TRBJ2-7; 10 bases in the junction line up with TRBD2. The sample was CD8+ T cells from PBMCs. The sequence derives from a human donor with multiple sclerosis. The encoded CDR3 is CASSFTKREGPGEQYF. The DNA sequence is TGTGCCAGCAGTTTCACCAAGCGGGAGGGCCCGGGCGAGCAGTACTTC.